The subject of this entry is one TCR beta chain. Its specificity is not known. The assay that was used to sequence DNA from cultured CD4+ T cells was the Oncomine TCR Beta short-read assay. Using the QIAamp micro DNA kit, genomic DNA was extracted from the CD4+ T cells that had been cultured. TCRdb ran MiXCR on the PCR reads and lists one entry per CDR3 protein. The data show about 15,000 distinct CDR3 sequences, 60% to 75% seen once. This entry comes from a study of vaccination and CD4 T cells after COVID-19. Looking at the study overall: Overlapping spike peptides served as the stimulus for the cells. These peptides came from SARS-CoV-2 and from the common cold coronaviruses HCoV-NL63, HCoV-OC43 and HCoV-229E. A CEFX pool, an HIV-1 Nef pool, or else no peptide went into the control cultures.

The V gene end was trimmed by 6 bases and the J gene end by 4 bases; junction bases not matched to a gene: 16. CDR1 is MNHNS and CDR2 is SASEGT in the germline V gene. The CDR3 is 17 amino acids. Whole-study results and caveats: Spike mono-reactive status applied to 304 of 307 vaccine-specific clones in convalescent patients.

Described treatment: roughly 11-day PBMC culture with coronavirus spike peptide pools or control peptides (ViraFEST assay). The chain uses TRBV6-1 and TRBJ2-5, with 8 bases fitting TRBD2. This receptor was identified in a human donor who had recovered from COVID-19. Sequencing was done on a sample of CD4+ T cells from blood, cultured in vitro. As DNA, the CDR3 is TGTGCCAGCAGCCCCAGGTCGGGGGGGGTTTATCGAGAGACCCAGTACTTC. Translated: CASSPRSGGVYRETQYF.